Below, 6 T cell receptor beta chains from the same sample are listed, as sequenced in a study of shared clonotypes between healthy human individuals. The method was immunoSEQ multiplex PCR; TCRdb's version includes in-frame clones alone and lacks a portion of them. The table has over 850,000 clones, about 84% seen once; the top ten hold around 0.61%. Sequenced input: memory CD4+ T cells from PBMCs. Subset denoted: CD45RA-negative fraction. All receptors derive from a man aged 18-30 years in good health. Some clones in this sample may be carry-over from other donors' samples.

The chain employs TRBV28 and TRBJ1-2; weak D call: TRBD1 (5 bases). V dropped 5 bases and J dropped 1 base, with 17 bases sitting between them. The CDR3 has 16 residues. Per the germline V gene, CDR1 is MDHEN and CDR2 is SYDVKM. The DNA of the CDR3 is TGTGCCAGCAGTCGACCTGGTGGGGCTGGTAACTATGGCTACACCTTC. The encoded protein is CASSRPGGAGNYGYTF.

This chain connects TRBV30 to TRBJ2-7; 7 bases line up with TRBD1. Germline CDR1 reads GTSNPN; CDR2 reads SVGIG (reference sequence). The V gene end was trimmed by 2 bases and the J gene end by 3 bases; junction bases not matched to a gene: 1. CDR3 length: 12 residues. The DNA for the CDR3 is TGTGCCTGGAGTTGGGACAGCTACGAGCAGTACTTC. It codes for CAWSWDSYEQYF.

Here the CDR3 reads CASSLSRAAGYTF. The DNA of the CDR3 is TGCGCCAGCAGCTTGAGCCGGGCTGCGGGCTACACCTTC. The V and J genes are TRBV5-1 and TRBJ1-2, with D unclear. The CDR3 is 13 residues long. Germline V gene sequence: CDR1 SGHRS, CDR2 YFSETQ. With 1 base removed from V and 8 bases from J, the gap between germline ends came to 12 bases.

CDR3 bases: TGTGCCAGCAGCATCACAGTAAACACTGAAGCTTTCTTT. Its translation: CASSITVNTEAFF. V and J are TRBV7-8 and TRBJ1-1; D ambiguous. Germline V lookup: CDR1 SGHVS, CDR2 FQNEAQ. The CDR3 covers 13 residues. Trimming removed 5 bases from V and 2 bases from J, with 9 bases in between.

This clone has at least ten counts. The same CDR3 arises from other DNA sequences in this sample as well. The CDR3 loop is CASSLQIGANVLTF. CDR3 in DNA: TGTGCCAGCAGCCTCCAAATTGGGGCCAACGTCCTGACTTTC. This sequence joins TRBV7-3 and TRBJ2-6; D is ambiguous. The V end lost 5 bases, the J end lost 3 bases, and 8 bases lay between the germline ends. CDR1 and CDR2 (germline): SGHTA, FQGTGA. The CDR3 is 14 amino acids.

With respect to this clone: A far larger clone is one base from this, pointing to a likely read error. This chain joins TRBV5-1 and TRBJ2-5; possible D gene TRBD1, 5 bases. The CDR3 covers 14 residues. CDR1 is SGHRS, CDR2 YFSETQ, per germline. Here the CDR3 reads CTSTPQVGIGTQYF. Here the CDR3 DNA reads TGCACCAGCACCCCACAGGTTGGGATTGGGACCCAGTACTTC.